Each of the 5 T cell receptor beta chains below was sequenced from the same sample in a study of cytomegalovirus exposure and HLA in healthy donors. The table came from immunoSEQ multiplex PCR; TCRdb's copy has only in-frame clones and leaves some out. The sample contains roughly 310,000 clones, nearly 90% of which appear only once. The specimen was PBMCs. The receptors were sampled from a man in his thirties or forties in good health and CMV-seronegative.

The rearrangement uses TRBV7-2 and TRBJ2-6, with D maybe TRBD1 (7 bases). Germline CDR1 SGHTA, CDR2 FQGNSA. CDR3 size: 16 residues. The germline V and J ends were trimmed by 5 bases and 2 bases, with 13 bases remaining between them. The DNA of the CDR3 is TGTGCCAGCAGCCTCCAGGGGGGAACTGGGGCCAACGTCCTGACTTTC. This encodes CASSLQGGTGANVLTF.

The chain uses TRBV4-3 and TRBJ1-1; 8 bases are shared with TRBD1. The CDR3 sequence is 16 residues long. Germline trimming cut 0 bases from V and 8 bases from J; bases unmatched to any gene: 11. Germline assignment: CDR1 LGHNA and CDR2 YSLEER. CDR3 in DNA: TGCGCCAGCAGCCAAGATCTGTCTCAGGGGGCGCGGGAAGCTTTCTTT. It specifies CASSQDLSQGAREAFF.

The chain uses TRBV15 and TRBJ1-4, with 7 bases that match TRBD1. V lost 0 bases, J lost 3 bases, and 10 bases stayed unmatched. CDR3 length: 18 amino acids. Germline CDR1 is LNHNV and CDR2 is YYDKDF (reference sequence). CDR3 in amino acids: CATSRDPAGGVSNEKLFF. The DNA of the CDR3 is TGTGCCACCAGCAGAGATCCCGCAGGGGGTGTTTCTAATGAAAAACTGTTTTTT.

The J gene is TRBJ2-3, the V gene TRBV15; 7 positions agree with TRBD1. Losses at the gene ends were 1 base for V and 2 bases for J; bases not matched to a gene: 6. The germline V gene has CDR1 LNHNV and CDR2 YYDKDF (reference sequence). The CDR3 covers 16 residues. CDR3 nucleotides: TGTGCCACCAGCAGAGCGGGACAGCTTCTCACAGATACGCAGTATTTT. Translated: CATSRAGQLLTDTQYF.

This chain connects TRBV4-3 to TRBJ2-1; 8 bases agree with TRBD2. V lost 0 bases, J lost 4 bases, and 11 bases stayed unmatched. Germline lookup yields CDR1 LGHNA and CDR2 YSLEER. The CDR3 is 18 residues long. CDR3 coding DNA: TGCGCCAGCAGCCAAGACTTAAAGCGGGGGTCCGGATACAATGAGCAGTTCTTC. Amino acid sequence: CASSQDLKRGSGYNEQFF.